The clone carrying this T cell receptor (beta chain) was found a few times. What it binds is unknown. The data were obtained in a study of blood T cells in healthy people across ages. Study at large: When template switching was applied, about one barcoded beta molecule was captured per two T cells. Study findings and constraints: Long-lived and aged donors differed, with more naive CD4+ cells and higher diversity in the long-lived.

Trimming took 7 bases from V and 4 from J, leaving 18 bases between them. This CDR3 comprises 14 residues. Germline V gene lookup returns CDR1 SQVTM and CDR2 ANQGSEA. A J-beta primer mix and a sample-barcoded 5' primer were used in a second PCR of about 7 to 12 cycles. TCRdb re-called the 5' RACE reads with MiXCR, one entry per CDR3 protein. The data hold some 550,000 distinct CDR3 sequences, with around 48% observed a single time. Every sample yielded at least 6.5 million isolated PBMCs. Total RNA, at least 5 micrograms per sample, came from PBMCs. Sample: blood. The chain links TRBV29-1 to TRBJ2-3, with D perhaps matching TRBD1 or TRBD2 (6 bases each). The clonotype was recovered from an elderly man in good health. The CDR3 region has the DNA TGCAGCGCACCCCCGGGGGCTAGGCCAGATACGCAGTATTTT. Protein sequence: CSAPPGARPDTQYF.